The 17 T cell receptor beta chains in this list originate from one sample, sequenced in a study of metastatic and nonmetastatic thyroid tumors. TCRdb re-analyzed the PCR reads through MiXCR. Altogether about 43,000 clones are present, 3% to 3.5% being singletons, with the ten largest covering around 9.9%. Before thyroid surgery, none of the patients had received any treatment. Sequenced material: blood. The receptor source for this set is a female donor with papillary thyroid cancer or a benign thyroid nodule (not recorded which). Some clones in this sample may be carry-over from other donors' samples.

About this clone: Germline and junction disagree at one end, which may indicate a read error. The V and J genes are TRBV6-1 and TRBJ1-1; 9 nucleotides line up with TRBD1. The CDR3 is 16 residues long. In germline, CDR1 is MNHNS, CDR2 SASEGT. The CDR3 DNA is TGTGCCAGCAATGAAGCGACAGGGGGTGCGAGGACTGAAGCTTTCTTT. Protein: CASNEATGGARTEAFF.

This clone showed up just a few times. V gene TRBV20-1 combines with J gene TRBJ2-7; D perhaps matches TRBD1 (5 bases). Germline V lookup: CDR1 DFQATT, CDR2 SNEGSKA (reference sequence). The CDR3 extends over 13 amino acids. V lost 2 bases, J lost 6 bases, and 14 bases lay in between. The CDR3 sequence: CSARFQGTGEQYF. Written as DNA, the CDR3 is TGCAGTGCTAGATTTCAGGGTACGGGCGAGCAGTACTTC.

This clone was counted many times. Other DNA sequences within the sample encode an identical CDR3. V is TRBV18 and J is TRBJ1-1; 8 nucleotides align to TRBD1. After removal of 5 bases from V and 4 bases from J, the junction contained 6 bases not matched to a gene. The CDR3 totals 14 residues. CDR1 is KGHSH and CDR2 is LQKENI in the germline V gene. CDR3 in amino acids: CASSTTGAGTEAFF. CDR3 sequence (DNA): TGTGCCAGCTCAACGACAGGGGCGGGCACTGAAGCTTTCTTT. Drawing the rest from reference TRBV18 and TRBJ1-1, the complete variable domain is NAGVMQNPRHLVRRRGQEARLRCSPMKGHSHVYWYRQLPEEGLKFMVYLQKENIIDESGMPKERFSAEFPKEGPSILRIQQVVRGDSAAYFCASSTTGAGTEAFFGQGTRLTVV.

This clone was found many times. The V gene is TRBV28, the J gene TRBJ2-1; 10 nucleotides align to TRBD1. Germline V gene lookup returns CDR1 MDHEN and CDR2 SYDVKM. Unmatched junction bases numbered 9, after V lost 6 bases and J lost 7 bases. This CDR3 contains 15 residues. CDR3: CASSPDRGQNNEQFF. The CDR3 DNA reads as TGTGCCAGCAGCCCCGACAGGGGGCAGAATAATGAGCAGTTCTTC. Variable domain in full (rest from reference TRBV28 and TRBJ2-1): DVKVTQSSRYLVKRTGEKVFLECVQDMDHENMFWYRQDPGLGLRLIYFSYDVKMKEKGDIPEGYSVSREKKERFSLILESASTNQTSMYLCASSPDRGQNNEQFFGPGTRLTVL.

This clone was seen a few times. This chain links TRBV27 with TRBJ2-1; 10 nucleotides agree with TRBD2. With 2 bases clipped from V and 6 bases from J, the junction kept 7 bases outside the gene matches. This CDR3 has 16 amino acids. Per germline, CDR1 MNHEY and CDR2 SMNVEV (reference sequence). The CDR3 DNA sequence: TGTGCCAGCAGTTTACCCCGACTAGCGGGTAGCAATGAGCAGTTCTTC. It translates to CASSLPRLAGSNEQFF.

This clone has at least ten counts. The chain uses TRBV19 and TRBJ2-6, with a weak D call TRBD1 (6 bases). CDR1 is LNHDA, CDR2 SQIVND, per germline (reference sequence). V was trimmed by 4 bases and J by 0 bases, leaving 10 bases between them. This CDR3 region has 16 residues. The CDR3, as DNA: TGTGCCAGTAGTACGCAACAGGGCTCTGGGGCCAACGTCCTGACTTTC. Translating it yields CASSTQQGSGANVLTF.

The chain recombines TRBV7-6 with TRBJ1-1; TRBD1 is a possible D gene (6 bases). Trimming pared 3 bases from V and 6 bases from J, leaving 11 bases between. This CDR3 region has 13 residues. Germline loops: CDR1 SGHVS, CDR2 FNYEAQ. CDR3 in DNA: TGTGCCAGCAGCTTTGGGGGGGGCGCTGAAGCTTTCTTT. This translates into CASSFGGGAEAFF.

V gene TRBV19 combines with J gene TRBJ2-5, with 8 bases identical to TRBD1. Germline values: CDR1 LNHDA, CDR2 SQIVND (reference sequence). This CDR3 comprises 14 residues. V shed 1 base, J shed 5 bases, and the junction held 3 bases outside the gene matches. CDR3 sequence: CASSIGTGSETQYF. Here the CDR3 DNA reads TGTGCCAGTAGTATAGGGACAGGGTCCGAGACCCAGTACTTC.

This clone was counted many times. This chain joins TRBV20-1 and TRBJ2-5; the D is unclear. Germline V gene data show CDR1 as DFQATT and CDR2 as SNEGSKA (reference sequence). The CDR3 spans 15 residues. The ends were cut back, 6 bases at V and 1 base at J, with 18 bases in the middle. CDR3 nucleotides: TGCAGTGCCAACACCCAAGGCAGGACCCAAGAGACCCAGTACTTC. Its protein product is CSANTQGRTQETQYF.

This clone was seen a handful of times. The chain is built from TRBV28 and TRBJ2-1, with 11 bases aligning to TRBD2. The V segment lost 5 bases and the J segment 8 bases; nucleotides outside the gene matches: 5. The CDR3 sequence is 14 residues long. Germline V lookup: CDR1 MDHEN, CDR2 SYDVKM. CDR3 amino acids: CASSGLAGGDEQFF. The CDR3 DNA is TGTGCCAGCAGTGGTCTAGCGGGAGGCGATGAGCAGTTCTTC.

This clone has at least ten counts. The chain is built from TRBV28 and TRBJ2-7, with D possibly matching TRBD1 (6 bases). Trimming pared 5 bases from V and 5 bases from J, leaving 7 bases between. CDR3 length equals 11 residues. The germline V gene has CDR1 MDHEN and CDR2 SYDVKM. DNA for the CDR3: TGTGCCAGCAGTGGGACACACGAGCAGTACTTC. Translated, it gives CASSGTHEQYF.

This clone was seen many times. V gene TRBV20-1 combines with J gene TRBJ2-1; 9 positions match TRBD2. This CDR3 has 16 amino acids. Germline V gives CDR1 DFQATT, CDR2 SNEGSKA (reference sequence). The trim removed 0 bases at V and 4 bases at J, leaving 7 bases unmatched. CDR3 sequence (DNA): TGCAGTGCTAGAGAGCCTAGCGGGACAATGTACAATGAGCAGTTCTTC. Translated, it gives CSAREPSGTMYNEQFF.

This CDR3 is CATSRDPTRGGSTDTQYF. The CDR3 nucleotides read TGTGCCACCAGCAGAGATCCCACCAGGGGGGGGAGCACAGATACGCAGTATTTT. The V gene is TRBV15, the J gene TRBJ2-3, with D tentatively TRBD1 or TRBD2 (7 bases each). This CDR3 contains 18 residues. Deletions cut 0 bases from V and 0 bases from J, with 16 bases between. Germline loops: CDR1 LNHNV, CDR2 YYDKDF (reference sequence).

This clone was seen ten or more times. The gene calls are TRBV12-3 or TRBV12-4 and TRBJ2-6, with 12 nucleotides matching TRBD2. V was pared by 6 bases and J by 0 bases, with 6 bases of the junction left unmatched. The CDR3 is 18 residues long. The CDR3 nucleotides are TGTGCCAGCAGCCCCCGACTAGCGGGAGTCTCTGGGGCCAACGTCCTGACTTTC. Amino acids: CASSPRLAGVSGANVLTF.

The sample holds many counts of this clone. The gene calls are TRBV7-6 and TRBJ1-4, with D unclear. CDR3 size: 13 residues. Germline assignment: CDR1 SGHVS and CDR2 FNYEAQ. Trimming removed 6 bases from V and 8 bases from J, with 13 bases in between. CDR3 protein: CASSQRQGEKLFF. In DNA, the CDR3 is TGTGCCAGCAGTCAACGGCAAGGGGAAAAACTGTTTTTT.

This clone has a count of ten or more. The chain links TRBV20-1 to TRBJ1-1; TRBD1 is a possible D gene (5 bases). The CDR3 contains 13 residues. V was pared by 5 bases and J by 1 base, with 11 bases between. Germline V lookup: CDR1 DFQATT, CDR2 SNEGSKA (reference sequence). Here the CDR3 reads CSARNTGNTEAFF. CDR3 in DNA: TGCAGTGCTCGTAATACAGGGAACACTGAAGCTTTCTTT.

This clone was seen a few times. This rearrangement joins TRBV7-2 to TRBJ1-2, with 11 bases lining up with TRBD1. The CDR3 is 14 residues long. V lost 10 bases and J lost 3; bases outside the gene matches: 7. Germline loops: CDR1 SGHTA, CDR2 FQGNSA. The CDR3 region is CATSPDRGHYGYTF. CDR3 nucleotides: TGTGCCACCTCACCGGACAGGGGGCACTATGGCTACACCTTC. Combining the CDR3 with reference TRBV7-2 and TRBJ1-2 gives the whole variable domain GAGVSQSPSNKVTEKGKDVELRCDPISGHTALYWYRQSLGQGLEFLIYFQGNSAPDKSGLPSDRFSAERTGGSVSTLTIQRTQQEDSAVYLCATSPDRGHYGYTFGSGTRLTVV.